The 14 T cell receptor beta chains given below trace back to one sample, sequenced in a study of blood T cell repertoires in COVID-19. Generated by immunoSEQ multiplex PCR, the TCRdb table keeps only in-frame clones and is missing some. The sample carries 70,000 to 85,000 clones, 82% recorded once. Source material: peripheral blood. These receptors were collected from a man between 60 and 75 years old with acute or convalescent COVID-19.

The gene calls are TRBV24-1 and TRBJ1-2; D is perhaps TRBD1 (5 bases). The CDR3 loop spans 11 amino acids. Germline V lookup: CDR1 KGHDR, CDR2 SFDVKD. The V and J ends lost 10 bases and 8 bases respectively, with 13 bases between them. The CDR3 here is CATGWAGGYTF. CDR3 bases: TGTGCCACTGGGTGGGCAGGGGGCTACACCTTC.

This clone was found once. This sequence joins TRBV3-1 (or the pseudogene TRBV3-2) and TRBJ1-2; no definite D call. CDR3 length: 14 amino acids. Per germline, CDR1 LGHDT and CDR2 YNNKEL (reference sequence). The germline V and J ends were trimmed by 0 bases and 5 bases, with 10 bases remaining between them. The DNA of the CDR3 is TGTGCCAGCAGCCAAGATCCGGGAAGGTATGGCTACACCTTC. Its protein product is CASSQDPGRYGYTF.

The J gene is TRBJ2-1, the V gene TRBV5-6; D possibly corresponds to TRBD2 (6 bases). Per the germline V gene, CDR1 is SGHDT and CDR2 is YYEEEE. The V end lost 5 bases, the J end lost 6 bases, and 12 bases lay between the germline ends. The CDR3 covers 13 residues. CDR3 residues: CASRMRGGNEQFF. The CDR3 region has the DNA TGTGCCAGCAGAATGCGGGGTGGCAATGAGCAGTTCTTC. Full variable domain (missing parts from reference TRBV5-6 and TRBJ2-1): DAGVTQSPTHLIKTRGQQVTLRCSPKSGHDTVSWYQQALGQGPQFIFQYYEEEERQRGNFPDRFSGHQFPNYSSELNVNALLLGDSALYLCASRMRGGNEQFFGPGTRLTVL.

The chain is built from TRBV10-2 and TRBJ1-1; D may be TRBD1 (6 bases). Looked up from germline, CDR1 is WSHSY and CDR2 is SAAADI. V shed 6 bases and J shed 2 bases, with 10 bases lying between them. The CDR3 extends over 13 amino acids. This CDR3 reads CASRQGLNTEAFF. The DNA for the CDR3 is TGCGCCAGCAGACAGGGATTAAACACTGAAGCTTTCTTT.

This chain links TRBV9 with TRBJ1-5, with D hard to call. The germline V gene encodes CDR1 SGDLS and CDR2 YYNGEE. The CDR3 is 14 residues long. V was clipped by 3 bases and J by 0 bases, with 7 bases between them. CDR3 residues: CASSETDSNQPQHF. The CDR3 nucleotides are TGTGCCAGCAGCGAAACAGATAGCAATCAGCCCCAGCATTTT.

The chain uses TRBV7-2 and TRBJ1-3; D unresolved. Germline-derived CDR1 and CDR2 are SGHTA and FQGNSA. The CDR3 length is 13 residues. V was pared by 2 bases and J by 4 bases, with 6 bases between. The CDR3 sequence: CASSLWEGNTIYF. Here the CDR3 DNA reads TGTGCCAGCAGCTTATGGGAGGGAAACACCATATATTTT.

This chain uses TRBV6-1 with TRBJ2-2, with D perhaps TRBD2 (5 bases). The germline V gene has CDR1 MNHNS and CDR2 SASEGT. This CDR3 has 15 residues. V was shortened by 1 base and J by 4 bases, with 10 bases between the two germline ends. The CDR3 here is CASSEGTAVTGELFF. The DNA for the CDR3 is TGTGCCAGCAGTGAAGGGACTGCTGTCACCGGGGAGCTGTTTTTT.

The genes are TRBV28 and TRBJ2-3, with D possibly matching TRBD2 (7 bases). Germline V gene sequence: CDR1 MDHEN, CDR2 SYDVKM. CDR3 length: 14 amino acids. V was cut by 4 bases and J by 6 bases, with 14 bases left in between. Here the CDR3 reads CASSSTRGADTQYF. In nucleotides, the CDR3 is TGTGCCAGCAGTTCAACCCGGGGGGCGGATACGCAGTATTTT.

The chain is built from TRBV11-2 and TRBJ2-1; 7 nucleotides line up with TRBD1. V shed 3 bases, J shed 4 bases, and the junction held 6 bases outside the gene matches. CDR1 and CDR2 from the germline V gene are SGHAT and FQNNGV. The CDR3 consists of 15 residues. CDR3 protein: CASSLGDRVYNEQFF. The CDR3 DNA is TGTGCCAGCAGCTTGGGGGACAGAGTATACAATGAGCAGTTCTTC.

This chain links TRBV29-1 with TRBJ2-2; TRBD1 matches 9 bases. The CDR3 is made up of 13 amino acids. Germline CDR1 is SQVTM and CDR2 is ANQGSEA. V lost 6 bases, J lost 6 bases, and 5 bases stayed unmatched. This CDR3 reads CSVGQGRSGELFF. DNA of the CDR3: TGCAGCGTCGGACAGGGGAGGTCCGGGGAGCTGTTTTTT.

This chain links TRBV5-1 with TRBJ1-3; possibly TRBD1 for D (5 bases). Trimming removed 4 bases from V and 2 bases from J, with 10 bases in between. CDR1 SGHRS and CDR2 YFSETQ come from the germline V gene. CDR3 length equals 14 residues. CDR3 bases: TGCGCCAGCAGCGCTGACAGTACTGGAAACACCATATATTTT. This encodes CASSADSTGNTIYF.

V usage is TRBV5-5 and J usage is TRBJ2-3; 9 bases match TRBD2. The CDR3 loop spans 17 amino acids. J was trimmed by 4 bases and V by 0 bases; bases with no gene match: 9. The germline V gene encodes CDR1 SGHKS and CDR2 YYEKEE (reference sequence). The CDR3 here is CASSLGPGGTSPDTQYF. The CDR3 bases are TGTGCCAGCAGCTTGGGCCCCGGTGGGACTAGCCCAGATACGCAGTATTTT.

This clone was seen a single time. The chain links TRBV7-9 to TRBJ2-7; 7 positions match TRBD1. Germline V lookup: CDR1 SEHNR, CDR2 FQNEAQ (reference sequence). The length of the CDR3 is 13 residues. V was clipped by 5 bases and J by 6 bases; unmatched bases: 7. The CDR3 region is CASSRQGIAEQYF. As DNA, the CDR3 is TGTGCCAGCAGCAGACAGGGTATTGCCGAGCAGTACTTC.

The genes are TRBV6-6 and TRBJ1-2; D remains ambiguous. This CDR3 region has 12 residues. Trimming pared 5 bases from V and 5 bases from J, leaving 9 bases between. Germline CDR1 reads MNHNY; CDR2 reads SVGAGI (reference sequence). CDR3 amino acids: CASSAGNYGYTF. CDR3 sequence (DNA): TGTGCCAGCAGTGCGGGAAATTATGGCTACACCTTC.